The rows below give T cell receptor beta chains drawn from one sample of a study of blood T cell repertoires in COVID-19. Sequenced by immunoSEQ multiplex PCR; TCRdb stores in-frame clones only, minus some. Of 250,000 to 350,000 clones listed, 86% are singletons. Material: peripheral blood. The receptors derive from a woman between 45 and 60 years old with acute or convalescent COVID-19. Both conserved end residues are part of each CDR3. The D gene is left open where the match is weak. Part of the rows lack a size; the others show once, few, many or a class for expanded clones.

abundance | j_gene | v_gene | d_gene | CDR3aa | CDR3nt
NA | TRBJ2-7 | TRBV5-4 | NA | CASSRDSLGAYEQYF | TGTGCCAGCAGCCGGGACTCGCTAGGTGCCTACGAGCAGTACTTC
NA | TRBJ1-6 | TRBV7-3 | TRBD1 | CASSARDRGYNSPLHF | TGTGCCAGCAGCGCCCGGGACAGGGGGTATAATTCACCCCTCCACTTT
NA | TRBJ2-1 | TRBV7-6 | TRBD2 | CASKRGAGGPGEQFF | TGTGCCAGCAAGCGCGGAGCGGGAGGGCCAGGTGAGCAGTTCTTC
NA | TRBJ2-2 | TRBV6-5 | TRBD1 | CASSTGTGGTGELFF | TGTGCCAGCAGCACCGGGACAGGGGGCACCGGGGAGCTGTTTTTT
NA | TRBJ2-1 | TRBV5-6 | TRBD2 | CASSLSGSTNEQFF | TGTGCCAGCAGCTTGAGCGGGAGTACGAATGAGCAGTTCTTC
NA | TRBJ1-2 | TRBV7-9 | TRBD1 | CASSSTGGPYGYTF | TGTGCCAGCAGCTCCACAGGGGGCCCCTATGGCTACACCTTC
NA | TRBJ1-2 | TRBV4-1 | TRBD1 | CASSQASRDRGLHGYTF | TGCGCCAGCAGCCAAGCTTCCCGGGACAGGGGGCTACATGGCTACACCTTC
NA | TRBJ1-2 | TRBV9 | NA | CASSVSAGGNYGYTF | TGTGCCAGCAGCGTATCGGCCGGAGGGAACTATGGCTACACCTTC
NA | TRBJ2-5 | TRBV9 | NA | CASSSEGLETQYF | TGTGCCAGCAGCTCAGAGGGTCTTGAGACCCAGTACTTC
NA | TRBJ1-5 | TRBV10-3 | NA | CAIRRQGNQPQHF | TGTGCCATCCGTAGACAGGGCAATCAGCCCCAGCATTTT
NA | TRBJ1-2 | TRBV28 | TRBD1 | CASSPGTGLGYTF | TGTGCCAGCAGTCCCGGGACAGGGTTAGGCTACACCTTC
NA | TRBJ1-6 | TRBV6-6 | TRBD1 | CASSQDRGKRNSPLHF | TGTGCCAGCAGTCAGGACAGGGGAAAAAGGAATTCACCCCTCCACTTT
NA | TRBJ2-2 | TRBV19 | TRBD2 | CASSIVLAGTGELFF | TGTGCCAGTAGTATAGTCCTAGCGGGTACCGGGGAGCTGTTTTTT
once | TRBJ2-7 | TRBV27 | TRBD2 | CASSLASGAYEQYF | TGTGCCAGCAGTTTGGCTAGCGGGGCCTACGAGCAGTACTTC
NA | TRBJ1-3 | TRBV7-6 | NA | CASSLGISSGNTIYF | TGTGCCAGCAGCTTAGGAATCAGCTCTGGAAACACCATATATTTT
NA | TRBJ1-4 | TRBV2 | NA | CASSGGGMGGEKLFF | TGTGCCAGCAGTGGGGGTGGAATGGGAGGGGAAAAACTGTTTTTT
NA | TRBJ1-2 | TRBV10-1 | TRBD1 | CARGTANYGYTF | TGCGCCAGAGGGACAGCTAACTATGGCTACACCTTC
NA | TRBJ2-7 | TRBV5-6 | NA | CASSLTGPEQYF | TGTGCCAGCAGCTTGACAGGGCCCGAGCAGTACTTC
NA | TRBJ2-1 | TRBV28 | TRBD1 | CASSLNRGSIYNEQFF | TGTGCCAGCAGTTTAAACAGGGGGTCTATTTACAATGAGCAGTTCTTC
NA | TRBJ2-7 | TRBV15 | NA | CATSRDRVTYEQYF | TGTGCCACCAGCAGAGATCGCGTTACCTACGAGCAGTACTTC
NA | TRBJ2-3 | TRBV18 | NA | CASSPPGAGTDTQYF | TGTGCCAGCTCACCACCCGGGGCGGGGACAGATACGCAGTATTTT
NA | TRBJ2-2 | TRBV5-1 | TRBD2 | CASSLSHSGIGELFF | TGCGCCAGCAGCTTGTCCCATAGCGGGATCGGGGAGCTGTTTTTT
NA | TRBJ2-1 | TRBV7-9 | TRBD2 | CASSLDYLAGEFF | TGTGCCAGCAGCTTAGACTATTTGGCGGGGGAGTTCTTC
once | TRBJ2-4 | TRBV5-1 | NA | CASSLSGSEENIQYF | TGCGCCAGCAGCTTAAGCGGGTCTGAGGAAAACATTCAGTACTTC
few | TRBJ2-7 | TRBV29-1 | TRBD2 | CSAAGLAGVPYEQYF | TGCAGCGCCGCTGGACTAGCGGGAGTACCCTACGAGCAGTACTTC